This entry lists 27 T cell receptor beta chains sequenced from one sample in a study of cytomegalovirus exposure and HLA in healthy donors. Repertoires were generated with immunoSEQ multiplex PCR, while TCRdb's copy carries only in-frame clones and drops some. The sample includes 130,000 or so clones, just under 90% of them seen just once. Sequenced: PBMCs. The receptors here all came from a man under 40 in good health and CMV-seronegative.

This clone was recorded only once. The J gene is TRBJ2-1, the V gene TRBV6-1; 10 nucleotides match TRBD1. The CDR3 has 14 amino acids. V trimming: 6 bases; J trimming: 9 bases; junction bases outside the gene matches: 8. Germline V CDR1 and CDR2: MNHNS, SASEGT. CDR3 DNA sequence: TGTGCCAGCAGGCCGGGACAGGGGTTGGGTGAGCAGTTCTTC. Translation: CASRPGQGLGEQFF.

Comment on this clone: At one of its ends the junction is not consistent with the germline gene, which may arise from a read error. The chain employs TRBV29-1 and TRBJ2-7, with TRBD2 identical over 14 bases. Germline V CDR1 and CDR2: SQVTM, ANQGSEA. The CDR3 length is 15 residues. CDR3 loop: CSVEGLAGGVYEQYF. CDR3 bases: TGCAGCGTCGAAGGACTAGCGGGGGGAGTCTACGAGCAGTACTTC.

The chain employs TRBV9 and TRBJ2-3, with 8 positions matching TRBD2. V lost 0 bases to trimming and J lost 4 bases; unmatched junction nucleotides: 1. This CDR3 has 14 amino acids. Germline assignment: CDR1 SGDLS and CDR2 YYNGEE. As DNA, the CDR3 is TGTGCCAGCAGCGTAGACGGGAGGGCAGATACGCAGTATTTT. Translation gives CASSVDGRADTQYF.

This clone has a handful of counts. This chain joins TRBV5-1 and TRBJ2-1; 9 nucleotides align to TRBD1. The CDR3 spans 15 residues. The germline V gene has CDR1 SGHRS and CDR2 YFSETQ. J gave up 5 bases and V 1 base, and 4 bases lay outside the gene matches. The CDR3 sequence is CASSLPRTGDNEQFF. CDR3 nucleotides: TGCGCCAGCAGCTTGCCGAGGACAGGGGACAATGAGCAGTTCTTC. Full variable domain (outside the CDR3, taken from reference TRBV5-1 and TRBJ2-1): KAGVTQTPRYLIKTRGQQVTLSCSPISGHRSVSWYQQTPGQGLQFLFEYFSETQRNKGNFPGRFSGRQFSNSRSEMNVSTLELGDSALYLCASSLPRTGDNEQFFGPGTRLTVL.

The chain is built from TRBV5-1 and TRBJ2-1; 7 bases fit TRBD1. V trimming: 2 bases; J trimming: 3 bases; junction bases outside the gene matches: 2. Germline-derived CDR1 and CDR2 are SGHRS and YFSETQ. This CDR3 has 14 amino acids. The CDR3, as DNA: TGCGCCAGCAGCTTCGGGACAGACTACAATGAGCAGTTCTTC. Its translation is CASSFGTDYNEQFF.

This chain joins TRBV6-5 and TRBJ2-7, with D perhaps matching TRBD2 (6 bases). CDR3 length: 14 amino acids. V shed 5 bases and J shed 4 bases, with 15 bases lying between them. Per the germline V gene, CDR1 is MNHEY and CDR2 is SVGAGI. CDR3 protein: CASSTGTDSYEQYF. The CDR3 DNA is TGTGCCAGCAGTACCGGGACTGATAGTTACGAGCAGTACTTC.

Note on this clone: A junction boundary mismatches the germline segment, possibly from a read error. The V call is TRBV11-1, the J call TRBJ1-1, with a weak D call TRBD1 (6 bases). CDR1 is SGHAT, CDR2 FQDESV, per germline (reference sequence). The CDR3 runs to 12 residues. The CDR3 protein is CASSLDSYEGFF. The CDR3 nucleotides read TGTGCCAGCAGCCTGGACAGCTATGAAGGTTTCTTT.

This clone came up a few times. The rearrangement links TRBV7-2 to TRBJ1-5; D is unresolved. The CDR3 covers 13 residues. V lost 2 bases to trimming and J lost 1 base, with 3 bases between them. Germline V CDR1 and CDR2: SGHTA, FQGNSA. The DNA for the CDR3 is TGTGCCAGCAGCTTAAGCAGCAATCAGCCCCAGCATTTT. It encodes CASSLSSNQPQHF. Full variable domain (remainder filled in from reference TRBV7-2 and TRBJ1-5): GAGVSQSPSNKVTEKGKDVELRCDPISGHTALYWYRQSLGQGLEFLIYFQGNSAPDKSGLPSDRFSAERTGGSVSTLTIQRTQQEDSAVYLCASSLSSNQPQHFGDGTRLSIL.

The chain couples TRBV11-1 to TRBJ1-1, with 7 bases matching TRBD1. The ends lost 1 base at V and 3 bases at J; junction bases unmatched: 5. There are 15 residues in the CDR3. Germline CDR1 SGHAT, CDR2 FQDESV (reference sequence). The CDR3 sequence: CASSLVPGTDTEAFF. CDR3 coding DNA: TGTGCCAGCAGCTTAGTTCCAGGGACAGACACTGAAGCTTTCTTT. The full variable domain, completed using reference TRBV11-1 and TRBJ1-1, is EAEVAQSPRYKITEKSQAVAFWCDPISGHATLYWYRQILGQGPELLVQFQDESVVDDSQLPKDRFSAERLKGVDSTLKIQPAELGDSAMYLCASSLVPGTDTEAFFGQGTRLTVV.

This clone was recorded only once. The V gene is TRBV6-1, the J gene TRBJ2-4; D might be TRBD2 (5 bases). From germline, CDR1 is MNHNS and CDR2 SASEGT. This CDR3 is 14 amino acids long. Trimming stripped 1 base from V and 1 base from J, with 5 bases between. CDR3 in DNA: TGTGCCAGCAGTGAAGGAGGGGCCAAAAACATTCAGTACTTC. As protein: CASSEGGAKNIQYF.

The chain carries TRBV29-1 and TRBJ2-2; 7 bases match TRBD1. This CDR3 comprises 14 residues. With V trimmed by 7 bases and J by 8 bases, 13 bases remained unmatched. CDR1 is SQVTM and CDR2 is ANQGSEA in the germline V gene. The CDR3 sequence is CSARDSVVAGELFF. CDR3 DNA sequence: TGCAGCGCACGGGACAGCGTCGTCGCTGGGGAGCTGTTTTTT.

The chain's CDR3 is CASSYSSSYEQYF. The CDR3 nucleotides are TGTGCCAGCAGTTACTCCAGCTCCTACGAGCAGTACTTC. The chain employs TRBV6-5 and TRBJ2-7, with D unclear. Germline V CDR1 and CDR2: MNHEY, SVGAGI. This CDR3 region has 13 residues. V gave up 0 bases and J gave up 0 bases, with 3 bases separating them.

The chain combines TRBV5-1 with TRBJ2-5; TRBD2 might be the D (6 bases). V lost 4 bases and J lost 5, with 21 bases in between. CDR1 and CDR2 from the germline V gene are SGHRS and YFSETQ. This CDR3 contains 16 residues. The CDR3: CASSPGGPTSRETQYF. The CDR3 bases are TGCGCCAGCAGCCCCGGGGGACCAACAAGCAGGGAGACCCAGTACTTC.

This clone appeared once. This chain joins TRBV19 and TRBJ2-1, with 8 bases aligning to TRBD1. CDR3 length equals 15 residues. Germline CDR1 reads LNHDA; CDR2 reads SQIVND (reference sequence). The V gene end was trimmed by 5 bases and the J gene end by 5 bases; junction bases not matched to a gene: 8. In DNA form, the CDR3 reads TGTGCCAGTAGTCCGTCGCAGGGGGCTAACAATGAGCAGTTCTTC. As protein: CASSPSQGANNEQFF.

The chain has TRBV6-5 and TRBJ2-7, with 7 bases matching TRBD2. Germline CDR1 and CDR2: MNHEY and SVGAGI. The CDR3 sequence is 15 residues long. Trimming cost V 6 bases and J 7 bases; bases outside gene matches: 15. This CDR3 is CASSPVSSGWWEQYF. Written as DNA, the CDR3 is TGTGCCAGCAGCCCGGTATCTAGCGGTTGGTGGGAGCAGTACTTC.

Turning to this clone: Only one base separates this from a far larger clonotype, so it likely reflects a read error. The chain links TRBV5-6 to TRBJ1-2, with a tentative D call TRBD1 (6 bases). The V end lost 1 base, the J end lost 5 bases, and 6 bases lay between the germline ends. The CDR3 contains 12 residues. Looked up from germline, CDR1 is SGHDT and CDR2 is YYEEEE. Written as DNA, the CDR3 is TGTGCCAGCAGCTTGACAGGGTATGGCTACACCTTC. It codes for CASSLTGYGYTF.

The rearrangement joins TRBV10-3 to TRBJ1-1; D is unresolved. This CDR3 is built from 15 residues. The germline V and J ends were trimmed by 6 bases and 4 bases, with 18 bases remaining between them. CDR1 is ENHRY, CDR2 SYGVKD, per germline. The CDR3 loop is CAIREAEISGTEAFF. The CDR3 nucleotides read TGTGCCATCAGAGAGGCAGAGATATCGGGCACTGAAGCTTTCTTT.

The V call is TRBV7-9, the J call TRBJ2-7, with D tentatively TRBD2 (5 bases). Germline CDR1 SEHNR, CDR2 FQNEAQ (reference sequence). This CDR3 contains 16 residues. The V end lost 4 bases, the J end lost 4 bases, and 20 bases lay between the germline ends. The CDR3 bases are TGTGCCAGCAGCTACTCCCTATCCAGCGGTCGATACGAGCAGTACTTC. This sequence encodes CASSYSLSSGRYEQYF. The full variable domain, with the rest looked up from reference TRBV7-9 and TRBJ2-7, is DTGVSQNPRHKITKRGQNVTFRCDPISEHNRLYWYRQTLGQGPEFLTYFQNEAQLEKSRLLSDRFSAERPKGSFSTLEIQRTEQGDSAMYLCASSYSLSSGRYEQYFGPGTRLTVT.

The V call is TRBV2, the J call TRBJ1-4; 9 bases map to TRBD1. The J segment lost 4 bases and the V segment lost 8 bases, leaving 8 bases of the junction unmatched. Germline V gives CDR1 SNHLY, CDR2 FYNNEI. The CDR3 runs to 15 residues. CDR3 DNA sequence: TGTGCCAGCGGACGACAGGGGGGCAATAATGAAAAACTGTTTTTT. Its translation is CASGRQGGNNEKLFF.

The CDR3 DNA reads as TGTGCCATCAGGGCAGGGTCAACCCGAGATACGCAGTATTTT. Its translation is CAIRAGSTRDTQYF. This rearrangement joins TRBV10-3 to TRBJ2-3; a weak D match, TRBD1 (5 bases). Germline CDR1 and CDR2: ENHRY and SYGVKD. This CDR3 comprises 14 residues. The V end lost 6 bases, the J end lost 5 bases, and 15 bases lay between the germline ends.

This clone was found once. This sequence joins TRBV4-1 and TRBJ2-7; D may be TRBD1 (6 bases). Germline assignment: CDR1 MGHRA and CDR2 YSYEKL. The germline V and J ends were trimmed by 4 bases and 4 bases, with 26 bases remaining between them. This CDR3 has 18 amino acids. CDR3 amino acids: CASSPISLNRVRRYEQYF. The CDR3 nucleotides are TGCGCCAGCAGCCCAATATCCCTTAACAGGGTGAGGAGGTACGAGCAGTACTTC.

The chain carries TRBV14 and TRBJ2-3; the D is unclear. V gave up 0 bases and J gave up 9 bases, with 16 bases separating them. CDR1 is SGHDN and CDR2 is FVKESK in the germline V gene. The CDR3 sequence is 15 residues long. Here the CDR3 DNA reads TGTGCCAGCAGCCAAGATACCCAGATACACAGAACGCAGTATTTT. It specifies CASSQDTQIHRTQYF.

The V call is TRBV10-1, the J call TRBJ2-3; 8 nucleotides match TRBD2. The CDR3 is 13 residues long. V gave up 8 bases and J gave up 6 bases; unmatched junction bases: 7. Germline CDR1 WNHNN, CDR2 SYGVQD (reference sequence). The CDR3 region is CASSGLASDTQYF. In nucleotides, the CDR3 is TGCGCCAGCTCAGGACTAGCCTCGGATACGCAGTATTTT.

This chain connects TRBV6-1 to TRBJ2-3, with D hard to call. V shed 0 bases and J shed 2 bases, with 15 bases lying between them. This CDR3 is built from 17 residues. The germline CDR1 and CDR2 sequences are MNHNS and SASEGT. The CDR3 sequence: CASSEAKLVRITDTQYF. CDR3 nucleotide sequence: TGTGCCAGCAGTGAAGCGAAGCTAGTTAGGATCACAGATACGCAGTATTTT.

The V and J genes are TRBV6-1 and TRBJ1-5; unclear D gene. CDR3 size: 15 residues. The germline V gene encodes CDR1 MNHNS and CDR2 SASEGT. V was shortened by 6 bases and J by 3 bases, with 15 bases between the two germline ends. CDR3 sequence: CASREILTLNQPQHF. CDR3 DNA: TGTGCCAGCAGGGAGATACTTACCCTCAATCAGCCCCAGCATTTT.

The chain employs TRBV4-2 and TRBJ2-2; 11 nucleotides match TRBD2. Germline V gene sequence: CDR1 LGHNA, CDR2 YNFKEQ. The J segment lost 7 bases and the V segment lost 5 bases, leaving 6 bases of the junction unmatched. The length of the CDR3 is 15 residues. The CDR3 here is CASSSGLADGGELFF. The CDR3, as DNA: TGTGCCAGCAGCTCGGGACTAGCGGACGGCGGGGAGCTGTTTTTT.

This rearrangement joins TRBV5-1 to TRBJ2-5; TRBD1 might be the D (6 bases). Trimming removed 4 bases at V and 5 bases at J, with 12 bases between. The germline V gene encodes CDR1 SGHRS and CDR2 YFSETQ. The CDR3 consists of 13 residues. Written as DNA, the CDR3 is TGCGCCAGCAGCACCGGACAGCGGGAGACCCAGTACTTC. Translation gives CASSTGQRETQYF.